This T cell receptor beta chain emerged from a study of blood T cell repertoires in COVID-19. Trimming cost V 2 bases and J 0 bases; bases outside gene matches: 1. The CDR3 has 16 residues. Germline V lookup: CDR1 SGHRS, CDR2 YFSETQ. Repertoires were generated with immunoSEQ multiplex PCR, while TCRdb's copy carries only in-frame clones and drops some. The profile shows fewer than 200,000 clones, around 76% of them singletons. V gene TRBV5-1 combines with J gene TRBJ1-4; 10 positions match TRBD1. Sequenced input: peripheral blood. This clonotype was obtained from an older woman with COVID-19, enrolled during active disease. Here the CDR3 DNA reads TGCGCCAGCAGCTTAGGACAGGGGGCAACTAATGAAAAACTGTTTTTT. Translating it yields CASSLGQGATNEKLFF.